These 2 T cell receptor beta chains came from one sample sequenced in a study of blood T cell repertoires in COVID-19. TCRdb's table, derived via immunoSEQ multiplex PCR, lists solely in-frame clones and lacks some. Here the sample spans some 200,000 clones, roughly 90% being singletons. What was sequenced was peripheral blood. The origin of the receptors is a man between 65 and 79 years old with acute or convalescent COVID-19.

The chain uses TRBV18 and TRBJ2-1; 10 nucleotides match TRBD1. The CDR3 loop spans 14 amino acids. CDR1 and CDR2 from the germline V gene are KGHSH and LQKENI. V dropped 6 bases and J dropped 9; count of bases not matched to a gene: 8. CDR3 sequence reads: CASSPGTGVGEQFF. CDR3 in DNA: TGTGCCAGCTCCCCCGGGACAGGGGTCGGTGAGCAGTTCTTC.

The gene calls are TRBV19 and TRBJ1-5; D unclear. The germline V gene encodes CDR1 LNHDA and CDR2 SQIVND (reference sequence). Between the trimmed V and J ends, which lost 6 bases and 0 bases, there was a span of 9 bases. The CDR3 has 14 residues. The CDR3 is CASRAEDSNQPQHF. CDR3 DNA: TGTGCCAGTAGAGCCGAGGATAGCAATCAGCCCCAGCATTTT.